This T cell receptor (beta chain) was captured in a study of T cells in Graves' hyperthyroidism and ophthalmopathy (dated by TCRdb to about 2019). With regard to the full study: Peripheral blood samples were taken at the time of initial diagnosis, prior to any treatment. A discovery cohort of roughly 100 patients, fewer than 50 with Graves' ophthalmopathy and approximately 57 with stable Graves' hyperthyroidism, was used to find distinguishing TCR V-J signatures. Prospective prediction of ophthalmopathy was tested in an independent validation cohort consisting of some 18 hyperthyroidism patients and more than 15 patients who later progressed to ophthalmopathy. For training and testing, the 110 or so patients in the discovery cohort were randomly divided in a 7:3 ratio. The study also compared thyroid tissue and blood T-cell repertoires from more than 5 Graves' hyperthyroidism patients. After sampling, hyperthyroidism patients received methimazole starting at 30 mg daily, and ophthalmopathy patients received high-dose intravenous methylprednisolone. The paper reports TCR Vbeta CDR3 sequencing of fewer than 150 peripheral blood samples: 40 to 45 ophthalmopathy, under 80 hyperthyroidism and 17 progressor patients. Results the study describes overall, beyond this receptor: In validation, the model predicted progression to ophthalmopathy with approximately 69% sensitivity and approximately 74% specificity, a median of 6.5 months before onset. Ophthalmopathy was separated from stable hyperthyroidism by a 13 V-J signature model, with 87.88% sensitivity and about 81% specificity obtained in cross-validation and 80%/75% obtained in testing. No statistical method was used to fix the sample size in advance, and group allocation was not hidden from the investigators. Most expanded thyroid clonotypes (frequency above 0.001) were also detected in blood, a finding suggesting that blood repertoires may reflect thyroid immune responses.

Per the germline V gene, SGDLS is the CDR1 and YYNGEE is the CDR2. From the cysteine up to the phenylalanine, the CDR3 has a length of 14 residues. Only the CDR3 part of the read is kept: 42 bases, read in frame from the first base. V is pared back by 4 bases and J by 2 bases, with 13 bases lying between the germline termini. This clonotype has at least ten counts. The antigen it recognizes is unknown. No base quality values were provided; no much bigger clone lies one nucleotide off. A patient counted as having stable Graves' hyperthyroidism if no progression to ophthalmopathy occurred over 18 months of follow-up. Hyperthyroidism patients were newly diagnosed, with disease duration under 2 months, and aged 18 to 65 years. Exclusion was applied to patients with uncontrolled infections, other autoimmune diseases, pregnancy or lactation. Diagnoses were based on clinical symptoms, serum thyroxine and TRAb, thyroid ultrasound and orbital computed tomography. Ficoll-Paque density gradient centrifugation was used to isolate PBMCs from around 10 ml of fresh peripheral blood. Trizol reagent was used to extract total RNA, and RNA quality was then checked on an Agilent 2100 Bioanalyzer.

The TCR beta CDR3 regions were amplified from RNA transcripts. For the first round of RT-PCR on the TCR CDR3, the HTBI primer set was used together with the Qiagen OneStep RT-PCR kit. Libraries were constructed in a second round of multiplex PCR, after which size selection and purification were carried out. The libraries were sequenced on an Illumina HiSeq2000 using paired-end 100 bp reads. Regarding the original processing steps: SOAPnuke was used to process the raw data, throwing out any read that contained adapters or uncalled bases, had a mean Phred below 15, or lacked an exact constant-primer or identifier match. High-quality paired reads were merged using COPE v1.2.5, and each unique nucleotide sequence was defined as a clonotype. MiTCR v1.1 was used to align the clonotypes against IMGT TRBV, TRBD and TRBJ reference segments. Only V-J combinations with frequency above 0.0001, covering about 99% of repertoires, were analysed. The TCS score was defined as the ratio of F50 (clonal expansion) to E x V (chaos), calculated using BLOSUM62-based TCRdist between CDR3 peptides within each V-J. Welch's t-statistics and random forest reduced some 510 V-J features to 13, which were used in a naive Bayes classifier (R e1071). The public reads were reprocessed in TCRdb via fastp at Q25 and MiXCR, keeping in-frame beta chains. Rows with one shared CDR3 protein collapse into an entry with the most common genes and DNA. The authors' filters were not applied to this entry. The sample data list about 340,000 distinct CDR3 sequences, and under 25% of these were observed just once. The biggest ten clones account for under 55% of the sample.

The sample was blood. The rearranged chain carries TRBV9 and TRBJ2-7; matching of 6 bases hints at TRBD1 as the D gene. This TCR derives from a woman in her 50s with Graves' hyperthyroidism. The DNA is TGTGCCAGCAGCCCGAGTCCAGGGGCCTACGAGCAGTACTTC. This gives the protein CASSPSPGAYEQYF.